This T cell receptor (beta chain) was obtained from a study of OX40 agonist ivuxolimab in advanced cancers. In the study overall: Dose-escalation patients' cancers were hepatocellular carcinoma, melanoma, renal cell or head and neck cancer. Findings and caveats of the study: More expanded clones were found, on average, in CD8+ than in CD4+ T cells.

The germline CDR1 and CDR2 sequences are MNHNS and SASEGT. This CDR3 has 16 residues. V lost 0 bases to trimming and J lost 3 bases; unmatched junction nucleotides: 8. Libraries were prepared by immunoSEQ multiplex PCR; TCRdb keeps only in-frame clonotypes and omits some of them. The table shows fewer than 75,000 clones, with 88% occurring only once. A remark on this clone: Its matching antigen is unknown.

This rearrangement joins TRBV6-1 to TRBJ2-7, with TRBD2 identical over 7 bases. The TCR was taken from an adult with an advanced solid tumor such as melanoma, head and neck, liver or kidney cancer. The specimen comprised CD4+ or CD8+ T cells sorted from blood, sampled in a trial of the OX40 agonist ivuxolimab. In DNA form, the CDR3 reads TGTGCCAGCAGTGAAGCGCAGTCCGGGAGGTTCTACGAGCAGTACTTC. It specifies CASSEAQSGRFYEQYF.